This TCR beta chain was captured by sequencing in a study of shared clonotypes between healthy human individuals. Clones were read by immunoSEQ multiplex PCR, and TCRdb kept only the in-frame ones, dropping some. The sample lists about 2.2 million clones, about 92% seen once, with 1.5% to 2% in the top ten. Germline V gene sequence: CDR1 MNHEY, CDR2 SVGAGI. V was trimmed by 6 bases and J by 5 bases, leaving 10 bases between them. This CDR3 comprises 12 residues. CD45RO-negative CD8 cells positively selected for CCR7 made up the naive population, which excluded terminally differentiated effector memory CD45RA+ cells.

The chain recombines TRBV6-5 with TRBJ2-5; unclear D gene. The TCR originated in a man younger than 30 in good health. Some clones in this sample may be carry-over from other donors' samples. Sequencing used naive CD8+ T cells from PBMCs. This CDR3 is CASSLNGETQYF. CDR3 DNA sequence: TGTGCCAGCAGCCTGAACGGGGAGACCCAGTACTTC.